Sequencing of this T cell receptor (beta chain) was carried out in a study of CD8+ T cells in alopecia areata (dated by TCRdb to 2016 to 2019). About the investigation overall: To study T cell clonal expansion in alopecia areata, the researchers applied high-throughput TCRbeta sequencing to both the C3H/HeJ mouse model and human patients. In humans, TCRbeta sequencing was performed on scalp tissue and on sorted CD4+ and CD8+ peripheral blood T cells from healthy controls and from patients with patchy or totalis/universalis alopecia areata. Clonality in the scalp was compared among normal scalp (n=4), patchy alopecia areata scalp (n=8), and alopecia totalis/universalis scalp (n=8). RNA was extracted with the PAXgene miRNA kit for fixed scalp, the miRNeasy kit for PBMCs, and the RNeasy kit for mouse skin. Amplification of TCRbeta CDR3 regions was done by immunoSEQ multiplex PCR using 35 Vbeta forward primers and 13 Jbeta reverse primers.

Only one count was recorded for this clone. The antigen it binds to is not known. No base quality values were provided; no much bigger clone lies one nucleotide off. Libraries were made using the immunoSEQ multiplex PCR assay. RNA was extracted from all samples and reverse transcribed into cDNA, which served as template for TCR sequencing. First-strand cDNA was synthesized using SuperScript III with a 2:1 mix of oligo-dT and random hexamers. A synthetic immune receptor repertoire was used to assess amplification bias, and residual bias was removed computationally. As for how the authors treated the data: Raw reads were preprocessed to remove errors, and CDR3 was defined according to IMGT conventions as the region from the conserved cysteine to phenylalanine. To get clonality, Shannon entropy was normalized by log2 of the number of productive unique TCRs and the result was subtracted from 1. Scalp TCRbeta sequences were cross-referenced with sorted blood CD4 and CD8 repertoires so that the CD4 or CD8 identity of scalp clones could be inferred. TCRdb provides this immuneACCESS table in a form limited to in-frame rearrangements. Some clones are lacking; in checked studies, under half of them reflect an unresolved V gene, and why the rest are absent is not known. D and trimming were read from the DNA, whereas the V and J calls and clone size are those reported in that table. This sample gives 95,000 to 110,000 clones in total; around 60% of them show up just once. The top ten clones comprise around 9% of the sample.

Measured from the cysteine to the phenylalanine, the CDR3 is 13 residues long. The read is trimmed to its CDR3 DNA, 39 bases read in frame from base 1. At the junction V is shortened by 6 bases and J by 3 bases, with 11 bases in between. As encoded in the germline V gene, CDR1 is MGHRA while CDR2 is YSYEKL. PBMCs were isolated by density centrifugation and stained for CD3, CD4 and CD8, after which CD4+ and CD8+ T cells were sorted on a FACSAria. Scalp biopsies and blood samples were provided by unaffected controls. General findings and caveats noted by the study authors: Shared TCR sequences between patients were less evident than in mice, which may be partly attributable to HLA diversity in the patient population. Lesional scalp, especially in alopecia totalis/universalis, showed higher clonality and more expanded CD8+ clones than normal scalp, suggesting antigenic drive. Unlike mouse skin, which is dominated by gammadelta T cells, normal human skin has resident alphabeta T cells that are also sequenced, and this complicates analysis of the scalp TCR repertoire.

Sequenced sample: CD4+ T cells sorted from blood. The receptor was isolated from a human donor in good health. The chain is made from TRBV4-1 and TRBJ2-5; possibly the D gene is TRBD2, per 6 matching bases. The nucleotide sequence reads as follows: TGCGCCAGCAGTGACGCGGGGAAAGAGACCCAGTACTTC. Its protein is CASSDAGKETQYF.